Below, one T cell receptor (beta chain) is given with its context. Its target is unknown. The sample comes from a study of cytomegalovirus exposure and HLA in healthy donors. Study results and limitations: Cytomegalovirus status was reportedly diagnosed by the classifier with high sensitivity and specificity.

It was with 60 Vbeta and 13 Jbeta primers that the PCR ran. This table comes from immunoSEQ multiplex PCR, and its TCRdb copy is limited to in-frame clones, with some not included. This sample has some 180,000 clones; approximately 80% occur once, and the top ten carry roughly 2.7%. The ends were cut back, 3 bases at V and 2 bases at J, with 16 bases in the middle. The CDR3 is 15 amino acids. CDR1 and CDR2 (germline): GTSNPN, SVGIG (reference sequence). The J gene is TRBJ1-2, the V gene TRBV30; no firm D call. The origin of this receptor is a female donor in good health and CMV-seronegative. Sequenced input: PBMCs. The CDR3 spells CAWSGEHSTNYGYTF. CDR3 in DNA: TGTGCCTGGAGCGGTGAGCACTCAACCAACTATGGCTACACCTTC.